The table lists the clone carrying this T cell receptor (beta chain) with a few counts. Its specificity is not known. This sample includes further DNA sequences coding for the same CDR3. This specimen comes from a study of cytomegalovirus exposure and HLA in healthy donors. Overall study findings and caveats: With further analysis later on, most CMV-associated TCR beta chains appeared HLA-restricted.

Vbeta (60) and Jbeta (13) primers were used in the PCR. Generated by immunoSEQ multiplex PCR, the TCRdb table keeps only in-frame clones and is missing some. The profile shows about 120,000 clones, roughly 82% of them singletons. Trimming cost V 3 bases and J 6 bases, with 2 bases left between them. Looked up from germline, CDR1 is SQVTM and CDR2 is ANQGSEA. The CDR3 has 9 amino acids. The TCR was taken from a woman aged 18-35 years in good health and CMV-seronegative. Sequenced input: PBMCs. This rearrangement joins TRBV29-1 to TRBJ1-2, with D uncertain. The CDR3: CSVDNGYTF. The CDR3 coding sequence is TGCAGCGTTGACAATGGCTACACCTTC.